This is a list of T cell receptor beta chains from one sample in a study of T-cell reconstitution after alpha-beta-depleted transplantation in children. TCRdb re-called the PCR reads through MiXCR, storing one row per CDR3 protein. The data hold 600,000 to 800,000 distinct CDR3 sequences, with around 14% observed a single time. Sequenced material: PBMCs, taken before TCRalphabeta/CD19-depleted stem cell transplant. The receptors were sampled from a girl between 2 and 10 years old with congenital amegakaryocytic thrombocytopenia, due to receive a stem cell transplant. CDR3s include the opening cysteine and the closing phenylalanine or tryptophan. Fields, in order: CDR3 DNA, CDR3 protein, clone size, J gene, D gene, V gene. A D gene is named only where the DNA matches it firmly. Only part of the rows carry a size: once, few, many, or a class if the clone is expanded.

cdr3_nt: TGCGCCAGCAGCATCAGGACTAGCGGGAGCACAGATACGCAGTATTTT
cdr3_aa: CASSIRTSGSTDTQYF
clone_size: few
j_call: TRBJ2-3
d_call: TRBD2
v_call: TRBV5-1

cdr3_nt: TGCAGCGTTGTGGTAGGGATTGAAGCTTTCTTT
cdr3_aa: CSVVVGIEAFF
clone_size: many
j_call: TRBJ1-1
d_call: NA
v_call: TRBV29-1

cdr3_nt: TGTGCCAGCAGCTACGAGGGACTAGCTGACAATGAGCAGTTCTTC
cdr3_aa: CASSYEGLADNEQFF
clone_size: many
j_call: TRBJ2-1
d_call: TRBD2
v_call: TRBV6-2/TRBV6-3

cdr3_nt: TGTGCCATCCGACAGTCCAATGAGCAGTTCTTC
cdr3_aa: CAIRQSNEQFF
clone_size: NA
j_call: TRBJ2-1
d_call: NA
v_call: TRBV15

cdr3_nt: TGTGCCAGCAGCCAAGATCAGGCAGGGGGCTACGAGCAGTACTTC
cdr3_aa: CASSQDQAGGYEQYF
clone_size: NA
j_call: TRBJ2-7
d_call: TRBD1
v_call: TRBV3-1

cdr3_nt: TGCGCCAGCAGCTTGAACTCGGGACAGGCCACTGAAGCTTTCTTT
cdr3_aa: CASSLNSGQATEAFF
clone_size: many
j_call: TRBJ1-1
d_call: TRBD1
v_call: TRBV5-1

cdr3_nt: TGCGCCAGCAGCTTGACCGAAGAATCTTATCGATACGCAACTAATGAAAAACTGTTTTTT
cdr3_aa: CASSLTEESYRYATNEKLFF
clone_size: NA
j_call: TRBJ1-4
d_call: NA
v_call: TRBV5-1

cdr3_nt: TGCGCCAGCAGCTTGGCACTCTCCGGGGAGCAGTACTTC
cdr3_aa: CASSLALSGEQYF
clone_size: few
j_call: TRBJ2-7
d_call: NA
v_call: TRBV5-1

cdr3_nt: TGTGCCAGTAGTAGACAGCTGACCGACACAGATACGCAGTATTTT
cdr3_aa: CASSRQLTDTDTQYF
clone_size: NA
j_call: TRBJ2-3
d_call: NA
v_call: TRBV19

cdr3_nt: TGTGCCAGCGCCCGGGACAACTATGGCTACACCTTC
cdr3_aa: CASARDNYGYTF
clone_size: few
j_call: TRBJ1-2
d_call: NA
v_call: TRBV7-9

cdr3_nt: TGTGCCAGCAGTCATACTAGCGGGAAGGTCGACGAGCAGTACTTC
cdr3_aa: CASSHTSGKVDEQYF
clone_size: NA
j_call: TRBJ2-7
d_call: TRBD2
v_call: TRBV3-1

cdr3_nt: TGTGCCAGCAGCTCCGGTAATGCCCTCCAAGAGACCCAGTACTTC
cdr3_aa: CASSSGNALQETQYF
clone_size: NA
j_call: TRBJ2-5
d_call: NA
v_call: TRBV11-2

cdr3_nt: TGTGCCAGCATAACTAGCGGGAGAACAGATACGCAGTATTTT
cdr3_aa: CASITSGRTDTQYF
clone_size: few
j_call: TRBJ2-3
d_call: TRBD2
v_call: TRBV2

cdr3_nt: TGTGCCAGCAGGGGGACTAGCGGGTGGTACTTC
cdr3_aa: CASRGTSGWYF
clone_size: NA
j_call: TRBJ2-4
d_call: TRBD2
v_call: TRBV2

cdr3_nt: TGTGCCAGCAGCTCTTACCCACTAAAGGACCCGAATGAGCAGTTCTTC
cdr3_aa: CASSSYPLKDPNEQFF
clone_size: NA
j_call: TRBJ2-1
d_call: NA
v_call: TRBV11-2

cdr3_nt: TGCAGTGCTACCCCCCGGGCAGGTACTAGCACAGATACGCAGTATTTT
cdr3_aa: CSATPRAGTSTDTQYF
clone_size: few
j_call: TRBJ2-3
d_call: NA
v_call: TRBV20-1

cdr3_nt: TGCAGTGCTCCACGAGAGAGGGGACAGGGGTATGGCTACACCTTC
cdr3_aa: CSAPRERGQGYGYTF
clone_size: few
j_call: TRBJ1-2
d_call: TRBD1
v_call: TRBV20-1

cdr3_nt: TGTGCCAGCAGCCCCAACCGGGGGAACACTGAAGCTTTCTTT
cdr3_aa: CASSPNRGNTEAFF
clone_size: NA
j_call: TRBJ1-1
d_call: NA
v_call: TRBV14

cdr3_nt: TGTGCCAGCATCGCTCCGGGCTCTGGAAACACCATATATTTT
cdr3_aa: CASIAPGSGNTIYF
clone_size: NA
j_call: TRBJ1-3
d_call: NA
v_call: TRBV25-1

cdr3_nt: TGTGCCAGCAGTGTGTCTAGCGGGAGCAGCGTTGAGCAGTTCTTC
cdr3_aa: CASSVSSGSSVEQFF
clone_size: NA
j_call: TRBJ2-1
d_call: TRBD2
v_call: TRBV6-1

cdr3_nt: TGTGCCAGCAGGCGTATAAACTCTGGGGCCAACGTCCTGACTTTC
cdr3_aa: CASRRINSGANVLTF
clone_size: few
j_call: TRBJ2-6
d_call: NA
v_call: TRBV11-2

cdr3_nt: TGCAGCGTTGAAATGTTAATGAACACTGAAGCTTTCTTT
cdr3_aa: CSVEMLMNTEAFF
clone_size: NA
j_call: TRBJ1-1
d_call: NA
v_call: TRBV29-1

cdr3_nt: TGTGCCAGCAGTCCCGGGGGCGGAGAGACCCAGTACTTC
cdr3_aa: CASSPGGGETQYF
clone_size: NA
j_call: TRBJ2-5
d_call: NA
v_call: TRBV28

cdr3_nt: TGCGCCAGCAGCCATCCCGACGGAACCAGCACAGATACGCAGTATTTT
cdr3_aa: CASSHPDGTSTDTQYF
clone_size: many
j_call: TRBJ2-3
d_call: NA
v_call: TRBV5-1

cdr3_nt: TGTGCCAGCAGTTCCTGGACCGATATCACCTCTGGGGCCAACGTCCTGACTTTC
cdr3_aa: CASSSWTDITSGANVLTF
clone_size: few
j_call: TRBJ2-6
d_call: NA
v_call: TRBV6-5

cdr3_nt: TGTGCCAGCAGCGAAGGGGGTGATCAGCCCCAGCATTTT
cdr3_aa: CASSEGGDQPQHF
clone_size: many
j_call: TRBJ1-5
d_call: NA
v_call: TRBV7-9

cdr3_nt: TGTGCCAGCAGCTCCGGAGGCGGAGTGGGGATCAATGAGCAGTTCTTC
cdr3_aa: CASSSGGGVGINEQFF
clone_size: many
j_call: TRBJ2-1
d_call: NA
v_call: TRBV5-6

cdr3_nt: TGTGCCAGCAGCCAAGATCTTACAGGGGGCACTGGAAACACCATATATTTT
cdr3_aa: CASSQDLTGGTGNTIYF
clone_size: NA
j_call: TRBJ1-3
d_call: TRBD1
v_call: TRBV3-1

cdr3_nt: TGCGCCAGCACCGGGACAGGGGGCTCCAATGAGCAGTTCTTC
cdr3_aa: CASTGTGGSNEQFF
clone_size: few
j_call: TRBJ2-1
d_call: TRBD1
v_call: TRBV5-1

cdr3_nt: TGCAGTGCTAGATTTATTGGCTCAGGCTATGGCTACACCTTC
cdr3_aa: CSARFIGSGYGYTF
clone_size: many
j_call: TRBJ1-2
d_call: NA
v_call: TRBV20-1

cdr3_nt: TGTGCCAGCAAGACCCTCCGCGGACGAGCCTACGATGAGCAGTTCTTC
cdr3_aa: CASKTLRGRAYDEQFF
clone_size: NA
j_call: TRBJ2-1
d_call: NA
v_call: TRBV28

cdr3_nt: TGCGCCAGCAGCCCTTCCAGCCCTCCCTACAATGAGCAGTTCTTC
cdr3_aa: CASSPSSPPYNEQFF
clone_size: few
j_call: TRBJ2-1
d_call: NA
v_call: TRBV5-1

cdr3_nt: TGCGCCAGCAGCCAGGCGGGACAGTCCTACGAGCAGTACTTC
cdr3_aa: CASSQAGQSYEQYF
clone_size: NA
j_call: TRBJ2-7
d_call: NA
v_call: TRBV5-1

cdr3_nt: TGCAGCGTTGTTTTGGTGGGGAACTATGGCTACACCTTC
cdr3_aa: CSVVLVGNYGYTF
clone_size: many
j_call: TRBJ1-2
d_call: NA
v_call: TRBV29-1

cdr3_nt: TGCGCCAGCAGCCAAGGCCCACAGGGGACTGGGGCCAACGTCCTGACTTTC
cdr3_aa: CASSQGPQGTGANVLTF
clone_size: NA
j_call: TRBJ2-6
d_call: TRBD1
v_call: TRBV4-1

cdr3_nt: TGTGCCAGCAATGGCGGGCGAACGACTCTATCCTACAATGAGCAGTTCTTC
cdr3_aa: CASNGGRTTLSYNEQFF
clone_size: NA
j_call: TRBJ2-1
d_call: NA
v_call: TRBV2

cdr3_nt: TGTGCCAGCAGCCAACGGAGCGGGACCAATGAGCAGTTCTTC
cdr3_aa: CASSQRSGTNEQFF
clone_size: many
j_call: TRBJ2-1
d_call: TRBD2
v_call: TRBV6-1

cdr3_nt: TGTGCCAGCTCACCTGGGAGACAGCAATCTAACTATGGCTACACCTTC
cdr3_aa: CASSPGRQQSNYGYTF
clone_size: few
j_call: TRBJ1-2
d_call: NA
v_call: TRBV18

cdr3_nt: TGTGCCAGTAGGCCTCCTTCGGGACGACCTTGGAATGAGCAGTTCTTC
cdr3_aa: CASRPPSGRPWNEQFF
clone_size: many
j_call: TRBJ2-1
d_call: NA
v_call: TRBV19

cdr3_nt: TGCAGTGCTAGCCTTTTCTCAGGGAGGAACATTCAGTACTTC
cdr3_aa: CSASLFSGRNIQYF
clone_size: NA
j_call: TRBJ2-4
d_call: NA
v_call: TRBV20-1

cdr3_nt: TGTGCCAGCAGTTTATCCAGCGGGAGGTCGAGGAATGAGCAGTTCTTC
cdr3_aa: CASSLSSGRSRNEQFF
clone_size: many
j_call: TRBJ2-1
d_call: TRBD2
v_call: TRBV12-3/TRBV12-4

cdr3_nt: TGTGCCATCAGCCCCGGGCAGAATGAAAAACTGTTTTTT
cdr3_aa: CAISPGQNEKLFF
clone_size: many
j_call: TRBJ1-4
d_call: NA
v_call: TRBV10-3

cdr3_nt: TGCAGTGCTACCCTAGCGGCCCTACGTCGGGAGACCCAGTACTTC
cdr3_aa: CSATLAALRRETQYF
clone_size: NA
j_call: TRBJ2-5
d_call: TRBD2
v_call: TRBV20-1

cdr3_nt: TGCAGCGTTGACGGCAGGGCTGGGTTCACAGATACGCAGTATTTT
cdr3_aa: CSVDGRAGFTDTQYF
clone_size: many
j_call: TRBJ2-3
d_call: NA
v_call: TRBV29-1

cdr3_nt: TGTGCCAGCAGCCAAGGGCGGGAGAACACAGATACGCAGTATTTT
cdr3_aa: CASSQGRENTDTQYF
clone_size: few
j_call: TRBJ2-3
d_call: TRBD2
v_call: TRBV3-1

cdr3_nt: TGCAGTGCCCCGACACTCGGGACCAATGAGCAGTTCTTC
cdr3_aa: CSAPTLGTNEQFF
clone_size: many
j_call: TRBJ2-1
d_call: NA
v_call: TRBV20-1

cdr3_nt: TGCAGCGTTGAAGCATCAGCGTTCCCCTACGAGCAGTACTTC
cdr3_aa: CSVEASAFPYEQYF
clone_size: many
j_call: TRBJ2-7
d_call: NA
v_call: TRBV29-1

cdr3_nt: TGCAGTGCTAGCGACAGGTTCTACGAGCAGTACTTC
cdr3_aa: CSASDRFYEQYF
clone_size: NA
j_call: TRBJ2-7
d_call: NA
v_call: TRBV20-1

cdr3_nt: TGTGCCAGCAGCTCCCAGGGGACAGTCCGTTACAATGAGCAGTTCTTC
cdr3_aa: CASSSQGTVRYNEQFF
clone_size: many
j_call: TRBJ2-1
d_call: TRBD1
v_call: TRBV7-2

cdr3_nt: TGTGCCAGCATGGCGGGAGGGCTGAAGACCCAGTACTTC
cdr3_aa: CASMAGGLKTQYF
clone_size: few
j_call: TRBJ2-5
d_call: TRBD2
v_call: TRBV7-3

cdr3_nt: TGTGCCAGCAGCCAAGGGGGACTAGGTCTGAGGGCCGGGGAGCTGTTTTTT
cdr3_aa: CASSQGGLGLRAGELFF
clone_size: many
j_call: TRBJ2-2
d_call: TRBD2
v_call: TRBV4-2

cdr3_nt: TGCGCCAGCAGCTTAAGACAGAGTAATGAAAAACTGTTTTTT
cdr3_aa: CASSLRQSNEKLFF
clone_size: many
j_call: TRBJ1-4
d_call: NA
v_call: TRBV5-1

cdr3_nt: TGTGCCAGCAGCTTAGCAGCGGGAGGGTGGAGTGTTGGCACAGATACGCAGTATTTT
cdr3_aa: CASSLAAGGWSVGTDTQYF
clone_size: NA
j_call: TRBJ2-3
d_call: TRBD2
v_call: TRBV7-2

cdr3_nt: TGCGCCAGCAGCGCCGGTAGGATTAGAGAGACCCAGTACTTC
cdr3_aa: CASSAGRIRETQYF
clone_size: many
j_call: TRBJ2-5
d_call: NA
v_call: TRBV5-1

cdr3_nt: TGTGCCAGCAGCTCTCAAAATCAGGGGACGCAGTATTTT
cdr3_aa: CASSSQNQGTQYF
clone_size: NA
j_call: TRBJ2-3
d_call: NA
v_call: TRBV14

cdr3_nt: TGTGCCAGCACAGACAATGAGCAGTTCTTC
cdr3_aa: CASTDNEQFF
clone_size: many
j_call: TRBJ2-1
d_call: NA
v_call: TRBV2

cdr3_nt: TGCGCCAGCAAGGCTAGCGGGGACGGCTACTACAATGAGCAGTTCTTC
cdr3_aa: CASKASGDGYYNEQFF
clone_size: NA
j_call: TRBJ2-1
d_call: TRBD2
v_call: TRBV5-1